This TCR beta chain was profiled in a study of T cells in Graves' hyperthyroidism and ophthalmopathy (dated by TCRdb to the late 2010s). Regarding the study in general: Peripheral blood samples were taken at the time of initial diagnosis, prior to any treatment. For training and testing, the 100 or so patients in the discovery cohort were randomly divided in a 7:3 ratio. The paper reports TCR Vbeta CDR3 sequencing of over 120 peripheral blood samples: some 44 ophthalmopathy, fewer than 80 hyperthyroidism and approximately 17 progressor patients. In addition, the study compared T-cell repertoires in thyroid tissue and in blood from over 5 Graves' hyperthyroidism patients. Whether ophthalmopathy could be predicted prospectively was tested in an independent validation cohort made up of 18 to 20 hyperthyroidism patients plus 17 patients who later progressed to ophthalmopathy. Following sampling, methimazole starting at 30 mg daily was given to hyperthyroidism patients, and high-dose intravenous methylprednisolone was given to ophthalmopathy patients. To identify TCR V-J signatures that set the groups apart, the researchers used a discovery cohort of 100 patients, made up of around 40 with Graves' ophthalmopathy and around 58 with stable Graves' hyperthyroidism. The paper as a whole reports these results and caveats: A model built on a 13 V-J signature distinguished ophthalmopathy from stable hyperthyroidism, reaching over 85% sensitivity and under 84% specificity in cross-validation and 80%/75% in testing. No statistical method was used to set the sample size in advance, and investigators knew the group allocation. Most expanded thyroid clonotypes (frequency above 0.001) were also detected in blood, a finding suggesting that blood repertoires may reflect thyroid immune responses. In validation, progression to ophthalmopathy was predicted by the model with nearly 71% sensitivity and 72% to 80% specificity, a median of approximately 6.5 months before onset.

The TCR beta CDR3 regions were amplified from the RNA transcripts. The first round of RT-PCR for the TCR CDR3 was performed with the HTBI primer set and the Qiagen OneStep RT-PCR kit. The libraries were constructed in a second round of multiplex PCR and then size-selected and purified. Libraries were sequenced paired-end with 100 bp reads on an Illumina HiSeq2000. As for the authors' bioinformatics: SOAPnuke was used to process the raw data, removing reads that contained adapters or uncalled bases, had a mean Phred below 15, or lacked an exact match to the constant primer or identifier. High-quality paired reads were merged with COPE v1.2.5, and unique nucleotide sequences were defined as clonotypes. MiTCR v1.1 was used to align the clonotypes against IMGT TRBV, TRBD and TRBJ reference segments. The analysis included only V-J combinations with a frequency above 0.0001, which together covered more than 98% of the repertoires. The TCS score was defined as the ratio of F50 (clonal expansion) to E x V (chaos), calculated using BLOSUM62-based TCRdist between CDR3 peptides within each V-J. Welch's t-statistics and random forest reduced just over 500 V-J features to 10 to 15, which were used in a naive Bayes classifier (R e1071). TCRdb passed the public sequencing reads through fastp at Q25 and MiXCR, retaining productive beta sequences. Under each unique CDR3 protein, matching rows form one entry showing the most common genes and DNA. The V and J calls, along with clone size, are taken from TCRdb and not from the paper's own processing. In this sample the table shows around 600,000 distinct CDR3 sequences, 15% to 19% of which occur a single time. The ten largest account for about 7% of the sample.

Stable Graves' hyperthyroidism was defined as the absence of progression to ophthalmopathy over 18 months of follow-up. Hyperthyroidism patients were newly diagnosed, with disease duration under 2 months, and aged 18 to 65 years. Exclusion was applied to patients with uncontrolled infections, other autoimmune diseases, pregnancy or lactation. Clinical symptoms, serum thyroxine and TRAb, thyroid ultrasound, and orbital computed tomography formed the basis for the diagnoses. PBMCs were separated from 10 ml of fresh peripheral blood using Ficoll-Paque density gradient centrifugation. Total RNA was extracted with Trizol reagent, and quality was checked on an Agilent 2100 Bioanalyzer. With respect to this clonotype: Its antigen remains unidentified. One base away there is no much larger clone; base qualities are not given.

V has 0 bases trimmed and J has 2 bases trimmed; junction bases matching no gene number 4. Counted from cysteine to phenylalanine, this CDR3 has 16 amino acids. The sequence is cut down to CDR3 DNA, 48 bases in frame from base 1. Based on the germline V gene, the CDR1 and CDR2 sequences are ENHRY and SYGVKD. The receptor comes from a woman in her thirties with Graves' hyperthyroidism. The material sequenced was blood. This receptor chain uses TRBV10-3 and TRBJ2-7; 10 nucleotides in the junction match TRBD1. The DNA reads TGTGCCATCAGTGAGTCCGGGACAGGGGAGACCTACGAGCAGTACTTC. Its translation is CAISESGTGETYEQYF.